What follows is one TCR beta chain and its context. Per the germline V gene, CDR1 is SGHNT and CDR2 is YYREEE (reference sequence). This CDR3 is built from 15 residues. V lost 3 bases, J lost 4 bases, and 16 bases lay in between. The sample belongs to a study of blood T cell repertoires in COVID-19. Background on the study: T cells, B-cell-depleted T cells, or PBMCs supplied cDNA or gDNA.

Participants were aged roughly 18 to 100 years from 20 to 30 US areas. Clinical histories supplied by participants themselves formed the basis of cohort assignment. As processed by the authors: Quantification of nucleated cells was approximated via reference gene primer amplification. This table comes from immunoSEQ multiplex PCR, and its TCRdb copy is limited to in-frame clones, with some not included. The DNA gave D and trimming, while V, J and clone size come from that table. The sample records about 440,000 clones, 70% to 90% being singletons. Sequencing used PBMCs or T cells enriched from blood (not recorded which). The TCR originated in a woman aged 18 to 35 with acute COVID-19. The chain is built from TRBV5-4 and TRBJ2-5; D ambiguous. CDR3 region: CASSYPGLRRETQYF. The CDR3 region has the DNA TGTGCCAGCAGCTACCCCGGCCTCCGGAGAGAGACCCAGTACTTC. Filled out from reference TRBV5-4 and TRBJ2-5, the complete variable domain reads ETGVTQSPTHLIKTRGQQVTLRCSSQSGHNTVSWYQQALGQGPQFIFQYYREEENGRGNFPPRFSGLQFPNYSSELNVNALELDDSALYLCASSYPGLRRETQYFGPGTRLLVL.